These 8 T cell receptor beta chains were all obtained from the same sample, sequenced in a study of blood T cell repertoires in COVID-19. Sequencing used immunoSEQ multiplex PCR; TCRdb keeps in-frame clones, though not all of them. Counted here are approximately 150,000 clones, roughly 84% occurring once; the ten biggest clones make up roughly 3.9%. Sequencing was carried out using PBMCs or T cells enriched from blood (not recorded which). These receptors originate from a man aged 45-65 years in a cohort exposed to, infected with or recovered from COVID-19 (not recorded which).

The chain couples TRBV20-1 to TRBJ1-1; D ambiguous. The CDR3 has 10 amino acids. The ends were cut back, 6 bases at V and 11 bases at J, with 13 bases in the middle. Germline V lookup: CDR1 DFQATT, CDR2 SNEGSKA (reference sequence). This CDR3 is CSARGRNAFF. The CDR3 coding sequence is TGCAGTGCCCGGGGTAGAAATGCTTTCTTT.

The genes are TRBV5-1 and TRBJ2-5; the D gene is possibly TRBD2 (6 bases). CDR1 is SGHRS and CDR2 is YFSETQ in the germline V gene. The CDR3 length is 16 residues. The germline V and J ends were trimmed by 6 bases and 1 base, with 19 bases remaining between them. CDR3 in amino acids: CASNPGTSGGQETQYF. CDR3 DNA sequence: TGCGCCAGCAATCCCGGGACTTCTGGGGGCCAAGAGACCCAGTACTTC.

A remark on this clone: The same CDR3 also results from other DNA sequences found in this sample. The chain is built from TRBV12-3 or TRBV12-4 and TRBJ1-5; TRBD1 might be the D (5 bases). Trimming took off 4 bases at V and 2 bases at J, with 6 bases between the two ends. CDR3 length: 13 residues. The CDR3 region has the DNA TGTGCCAGCAGTTCGGGGGGCAATCAGCCCCAGCATTTT. Its protein product is CASSSGGNQPQHF.

The gene calls are TRBV10-2 and TRBJ2-7, with 8 bases fitting TRBD1. CDR1 WSHSY and CDR2 SAAADI come from the germline V gene. The CDR3 spans 18 residues. V was pared by 3 bases and J by 5 bases, with 18 bases of the junction left unmatched. CDR3 nucleotide sequence: TGCGCCAGCAGTGATGGCACAGGGGGTATCACCCCAAAGGACGAGCAGTACTTC. It specifies CASSDGTGGITPKDEQYF.

There are a few counts of this clone. Written as DNA, the CDR3 is TGTGCCAGTCGGGCGGGGACCACCGGGGAGCTGTTTTTT. The encoded protein is CASRAGTTGELFF. The chain recombines TRBV27 with TRBJ2-2; TRBD2 is a possible D gene (6 bases). Germline assignment: CDR1 MNHEY and CDR2 SMNVEV (reference sequence). Trimming took off 9 bases at V and 4 bases at J, with 12 bases between the two ends. The CDR3 loop spans 13 amino acids.

The V call is TRBV6-1, the J call TRBJ2-7; 13 bases map to TRBD2. The V and J ends lost 2 bases and 4 bases, in that order; junction bases with no gene match: 5. Per germline, CDR1 MNHNS and CDR2 SASEGT. The CDR3 consists of 16 residues. The CDR3 reads CASSERGTSGTYEQYF. The CDR3 DNA reads TGTGCCAGCAGTGAAAGGGGGACTAGCGGGACATACGAGCAGTACTTC.

This clone showed up just a few times. This sequence joins TRBV11-2 and TRBJ1-3, with D tentatively TRBD1 (6 bases). Germline values: CDR1 SGHAT, CDR2 FQNNGV. The CDR3 loop spans 15 amino acids. The V end was cut by 5 bases, the J end by 4 bases, with 15 bases between. Written as DNA, the CDR3 is TGTGCCAGCAGCGAAATCAGGGGTCTGGGAAACACCATATATTTT. Translating it yields CASSEIRGLGNTIYF.

For the CDR3, the DNA is TGTGCCAGCAGTTACGATACAGGGATGGACGAGCAGTACTTC. It codes for CASSYDTGMDEQYF. V and J are TRBV6-2 or TRBV6-3 and TRBJ2-7, with D maybe TRBD1 (6 bases). This CDR3 is built from 14 residues. Germline V CDR1 and CDR2: MNHEY, SVGEGT. V gave up 2 bases and J gave up 5 bases, with 13 bases separating them.